These 14 T cell receptor beta chains came from one sample sequenced in a study of blood T cell repertoires in COVID-19 (dated by TCRdb to the early 2020s). Library creation used the immunoSEQ multiplex PCR assay. In TCRdb, the immuneACCESS table is reduced to in-frame sequences with V and J assigned. These tables do not hold every clone; where another copy was compared, an unresolved V gene accounts for under half, and the others remain unexplained. Counted in this sample were about 77,000 clones; 80% of them appeared once. The ten biggest clones cover 4% to 6% of the sample. Sequenced: peripheral blood. These TCRs come from a woman aged 70 to 79 with acute or convalescent COVID-19.

The sample holds a few counts of this clone. Written as DNA, the CDR3 is TGTGCCAGCAGCTTAGGCCTGGGGGCGGACGAAGCTAACTATGGCTACACCTTC. Its protein product is CASSLGLGADEANYGYTF. This sequence joins TRBV13 and TRBJ1-2, with D tentatively TRBD1 (6 bases). CDR1 is PRHDT, CDR2 FYEKMQ, per germline (reference sequence). This CDR3 is 18 amino acids long. V was pared by 0 bases and J by 0 bases, with 17 bases between.

The gene calls are TRBV4-3 and TRBJ1-2; no definite D call. Germline CDR1 reads LGHNA; CDR2 reads YSLEER. V was clipped by 0 bases and J by 2 bases, with 19 bases between them. CDR3 length: 18 amino acids. The CDR3 DNA sequence: TGCGCCAGCAGCCAAGATTGGTTACAGTCGATATCGAACTATGGCTACACCTTC. Amino acid sequence: CASSQDWLQSISNYGYTF.

The chain links TRBV5-4 to TRBJ2-7, with D unresolved. CDR3 length equals 13 residues. Germline CDR1 is SGHNT and CDR2 is YYREEE (reference sequence). V dropped 3 bases and J dropped 4 bases, with 11 bases sitting between them. CDR3 in amino acids: CASSSLTGYEQYF. The CDR3, as DNA: TGTGCCAGCAGCTCGTTAACGGGTTACGAGCAGTACTTC.

The chain couples TRBV24-1 to TRBJ2-7, with 8 bases aligning to TRBD1. Germline V CDR1 and CDR2: KGHDR, SFDVKD. V lost 2 bases, J lost 2 bases, and 1 base stayed unmatched. The CDR3 loop spans 14 amino acids. CDR3 sequence (DNA): TGTGCCACCAGTGATTCCAGGGGGCCCTACGAGCAGTACTTC. Translated: CATSDSRGPYEQYF.

Only a few counts were recorded for this clone. This chain uses TRBV7-9 with TRBJ1-4; weak D call: TRBD1 (6 bases). The germline V gene has CDR1 SEHNR and CDR2 FQNEAQ (reference sequence). Trimming shortened V by 0 bases and J by 3 bases, and 11 bases separated the two germline ends. This CDR3 is 16 amino acids long. The CDR3 DNA is TGTGCCAGCAGCTTAGCCGCGGCAGGGGCTAATGAAAAACTGTTTTTT. Translating it yields CASSLAAAGANEKLFF. The complete variable domain, with remaining parts taken from reference TRBV7-9 and TRBJ1-4, reads DTGVSQNPRHKITKRGQNVTFRCDPISEHNRLYWYRQTLGQGPEFLTYFQNEAQLEKSRLLSDRFSAERPKGSFSTLEIQRTEQGDSAMYLCASSLAAAGANEKLFFGSGTQLSVL.

The chain couples TRBV4-1 to TRBJ2-3; 9 nucleotides align to TRBD2. The CDR3 is 16 amino acids. CDR1 and CDR2 from the germline V gene are MGHRA and YSYEKL. Trimming at V came to 4 bases and at J to 4 bases, leaving 9 bases not matched to a gene. The CDR3 sequence is CASSLLAGGGADTQYF. In DNA form, the CDR3 reads TGCGCCAGCAGCCTTCTCGCGGGGGGGGGAGCAGATACGCAGTATTTT.

The chain has TRBV29-1 and TRBJ2-5, with D maybe TRBD2 (7 bases). Deletions cut 3 bases from V and 0 bases from J, with 11 bases between. Germline V gene sequence: CDR1 SQVTM, CDR2 ANQGSEA. The CDR3 is made up of 14 amino acids. The CDR3 loop reads CSVDRGADQETQYF. The DNA of the CDR3 is TGCAGCGTTGATCGGGGGGCGGACCAAGAGACCCAGTACTTC.

V and J are TRBV9 and TRBJ2-5; D is possibly TRBD2 (7 bases). V lost 0 bases and J lost 9, with 12 bases in between. The CDR3 length is 13 residues. Germline V gives CDR1 SGDLS, CDR2 YYNGEE. The CDR3 protein is CASSVAGGPPQYF. The CDR3 nucleotides are TGTGCCAGCAGCGTAGCGGGGGGCCCCCCCCAGTACTTC. Full variable domain (rest looked up from reference TRBV9 and TRBJ2-5): DSGVTQTPKHLITATGQRVTLRCSPRSGDLSVYWYQQSLDQGLQFLIQYYNGEERAKGNILERFSAQQFPDLHSELNLSSLELGDSALYFCASSVAGGPPQYFGPGTRLLVL.

V usage is TRBV10-3 and J usage is TRBJ1-1; perhaps TRBD1 as D (5 bases). V was shortened by 9 bases and J by 6 bases, with 20 bases between the two germline ends. Germline lookup yields CDR1 ENHRY and CDR2 SYGVKD. CDR3 size: 14 residues. CDR3 in amino acids: CAISSGGSVPEAFF. In DNA, the CDR3 is TGTGCCATTAGCAGTGGGGGGTCTGTCCCTGAAGCTTTCTTT.

In this sample, this clone turned up once. The chain joins TRBV15 to TRBJ1-5; 7 nucleotides agree with TRBD1. With V trimmed by 5 bases and J by 7 bases, 11 bases remained unmatched. The germline CDR1 and CDR2 sequences are LNHNV and YYDKDF (reference sequence). This CDR3 is built from 15 residues. Written as DNA, the CDR3 is TGTGCCACCAGCTTAACTACGGACAGGCGACAGCCCCAGCATTTT. Its protein is CATSLTTDRRQPQHF.

This sequence joins TRBV7-9 and TRBJ2-5, with D possibly matching TRBD1 (7 bases). CDR3 length: 14 residues. Deletions cut 5 bases from V and 4 bases from J, with 14 bases between. CDR1 SEHNR and CDR2 FQNEAQ come from the germline V gene (reference sequence). CDR3 region: CASSLRGAGETQYF. CDR3 in DNA: TGTGCCAGCAGCCTCAGGGGGGCTGGAGAGACCCAGTACTTC.

This clone was seen a single time. The chain joins TRBV6-2 or TRBV6-3 to TRBJ2-3; 9 bases are shared with TRBD1. This CDR3 has 15 residues. The germline V gene encodes CDR1 MNHEY and CDR2 SVGEGT. V was pared by 2 bases and J by 1 base, with 1 base of the junction left unmatched. CDR3 DNA sequence: TGTGCCAGCAGTTACCGGACAGGGGGCACAGATACGCAGTATTTT. It encodes CASSYRTGGTDTQYF.

This clone was recorded only once. V and J are TRBV19 and TRBJ1-6; no clear D. This CDR3 is built from 16 residues. V shed 5 bases and J shed 0 bases, with 11 bases lying between them. In germline, CDR1 is LNHDA, CDR2 SQIVND (reference sequence). CDR3 nucleotide sequence: TGTGCCAGTAGTCTACAGCTTTTCTCCTATAATTCACCCCTCCACTTT. Amino acid sequence: CASSLQLFSYNSPLHF.

This chain uses TRBV6-2 or TRBV6-3 with TRBJ2-3, with D possibly TRBD2 on 5 matching bases. V lost 6 bases and J 6 bases, leaving 10 bases between the germline ends. The CDR3 runs to 12 residues. Germline CDR1 and CDR2: MNHEY and SVGEGT. The CDR3 region has the DNA TGTGCCAGCAGCCAACTAGGGGATACGCAGTATTTT. Translating it yields CASSQLGDTQYF.